The sequence of this TCR beta chain was determined in a study of T-cell reconstitution after alpha-beta-depleted transplantation in children. TCRbeta library preparation incorporated unique molecular identifiers. TCRdb re-analysed the PCR reads in MiXCR, keeping a single row per CDR3 protein. This sample has more than 60,000 distinct CDR3 sequences, with just under 7.5% found just once. This clonotype was counted at least ten times. The CDR3 totals 16 residues. V dropped 5 bases and J dropped 7; count of bases not matched to a gene: 9. Germline V CDR1 and CDR2: SGHTA, FQGNSA. The TCR was taken from a human donor who donated a stem cell graft to a child with acute lymphoblastic leukemia. The chain carries TRBV7-2 and TRBJ2-3, with 13 bases fitting TRBD2. The sequencing used PBMCs from the stem cell graft donor, collected from the stem cell graft. CDR3 nucleotide sequence: TGTGCCAGCAGCCCGACTAGCGGGGGGCTTCCCTATACGCAGTATTTT. This gives the protein CASSPTSGGLPYTQYF. Filled out from reference TRBV7-2 and TRBJ2-3, the complete variable domain reads GAGVSQSPSNKVTEKGKDVELRCDPISGHTALYWYRQSLGQGLEFLIYFQGNSAPDKSGLPSDRFSAERTGGSVSTLTIQRTQQEDSAVYLCASSPTSGGLPYTQYFGPGTRLTVL.